The T cell receptor (beta chain) described here comes from a study of cytomegalovirus exposure and HLA in healthy donors. V was clipped by 0 bases and J by 8 bases, with 7 bases between them. The germline V gene has CDR1 LGHNT and CDR2 FRNRAP. The CDR3 runs 13 residues. Whole-study findings and limits: In presence/absence analyses, roughly uniform sequencing depth across donors was assumed. In an earlier analysis, productive rearrangement rates for most beta V segments clustered near 87% or 30%. Among CMV-associated TCR beta chains, most appeared HLA-restricted in a later analysis.

It was with 60 Vbeta and 13 Jbeta primers that the PCR ran. Data came from immunoSEQ multiplex PCR; TCRdb stores just in-frame clones and leaves some out. Among 150,000 to 200,000 clones listed, around 80% were seen once. As to this clone: Its antigen is not identified.

The source material was PBMCs. This TCR was recovered from a woman between 50 and 59 years old in good health and CMV-seropositive. The chain has TRBV12-5 and TRBJ2-2; possibly TRBD1 for D (6 bases). CDR3 protein: CASGLVGGGELFF. CDR3 nucleotide sequence: TGTGCTAGTGGTTTGGTAGGGGGAGGGGAGCTGTTTTTT.